Listed below are T cell receptor beta chains from one sample, sequenced in a study of blood T cell repertoires in COVID-19. Profiling relied on immunoSEQ multiplex PCR, and the TCRdb table lists in-frame clones only, not all of them. The sample records 400,000 to 550,000 clones, roughly 89% being singletons. Sequencing input: peripheral blood. The receptor set was obtained from a young woman with acute or convalescent COVID-19. CDR3s include the opening cysteine and the closing phenylalanine or tryptophan. Each record gives: V gene, clone size, D gene, CDR3 length, J gene, CDR3 protein, CDR3 DNA. D genes are given only for firm matches. The size of a clone is reported for some rows only, either as once, few or many, or as a class for expanded clones.

V gene: TRBV5-1
clone size: once
D gene: TRBD1
CDR3 length: 15
J gene: TRBJ1-4
CDR3 protein: CASRQGGSKVEKLFF
CDR3 DNA: TGCGCCAGCCGACAGGGGGGAAGTAAGGTGGAAAAACTGTTTTTT

V gene: TRBV28
clone size: -
D gene: -
CDR3 length: 14
J gene: TRBJ2-1
CDR3 protein: CASSPFPLYNEQFF
CDR3 DNA: TGTGCCAGCTCCCCTTTCCCCCTTTACAATGAGCAGTTCTTC

V gene: TRBV24-1
clone size: -
D gene: TRBD1
CDR3 length: 14
J gene: TRBJ2-2
CDR3 protein: CATRPGQDTGELFF
CDR3 DNA: TGTGCCACCAGACCGGGACAGGACACCGGGGAGCTGTTTTTT

V gene: TRBV28
clone size: -
D gene: -
CDR3 length: 14
J gene: TRBJ2-7
CDR3 protein: CASSSRTEGYEQYF
CDR3 DNA: TGTGCCAGCAGTTCGAGGACAGAAGGCTACGAGCAGTACTTC

V gene: TRBV28
clone size: -
D gene: TRBD2
CDR3 length: 17
J gene: TRBJ2-3
CDR3 protein: CASSLSVAGGSLDTQYF
CDR3 DNA: TGTGCCAGCAGTTTATCCGTAGCGGGGGGTAGTTTGGATACGCAGTATTTT

V gene: TRBV29-1
clone size: -
D gene: -
CDR3 length: 13
J gene: TRBJ1-1
CDR3 protein: CSVRFRMNTEAFF
CDR3 DNA: TGCAGCGTTAGGTTCAGGATGAACACTGAAGCTTTCTTT

V gene: TRBV24-1
clone size: -
D gene: TRBD1
CDR3 length: 15
J gene: TRBJ2-5
CDR3 protein: CATSDYGQGGETQYF
CDR3 DNA: TGTGCCACCAGTGACTACGGACAGGGAGGAGAGACCCAGTACTTC

V gene: TRBV5-1
clone size: -
D gene: TRBD2
CDR3 length: 16
J gene: TRBJ2-5
CDR3 protein: CASSLQSIAGQETQYF
CDR3 DNA: TGCGCCAGCAGCTTGCAATCGATAGCGGGGCAAGAGACCCAGTACTTC

V gene: TRBV5-5
clone size: -
D gene: TRBD1
CDR3 length: 14
J gene: TRBJ1-1
CDR3 protein: CASSRVGTGTEAFF
CDR3 DNA: TGTGCCAGCAGCCGGGTGGGGACAGGGACCGAAGCTTTCTTT

V gene: TRBV14
clone size: -
D gene: TRBD2
CDR3 length: 17
J gene: TRBJ2-1
CDR3 protein: CASSHPKTSGGASEQFF
CDR3 DNA: TGTGCCAGCAGCCACCCCAAGACTAGCGGGGGGGCCAGTGAGCAGTTCTTC

V gene: TRBV18
clone size: -
D gene: TRBD1
CDR3 length: 12
J gene: TRBJ2-1
CDR3 protein: CASSPEGQVKFF
CDR3 DNA: TGTGCCAGCTCACCAGAGGGACAGGTCAAGTTCTTC

V gene: TRBV11-2
clone size: -
D gene: TRBD1
CDR3 length: 14
J gene: TRBJ1-2
CDR3 protein: CASSLGTGGYGYTF
CDR3 DNA: TGTGCCAGCAGCTTAGGGACAGGTGGTTATGGCTACACCTTC

V gene: TRBV12-3/TRBV12-4
clone size: -
D gene: -
CDR3 length: 13
J gene: TRBJ2-6
CDR3 protein: CASIYSGANVLTF
CDR3 DNA: TGTGCCAGCATATACTCTGGGGCCAACGTCCTGACTTTC

V gene: TRBV5-4
clone size: once
D gene: -
CDR3 length: 13
J gene: TRBJ2-5
CDR3 protein: CASSLVGGETQYF
CDR3 DNA: TGTGCCAGCAGCTTGGTGGGGGGAGAGACCCAGTACTTC

V gene: TRBV5-5
clone size: -
D gene: TRBD2
CDR3 length: 16
J gene: TRBJ2-5
CDR3 protein: CASSYGLAGGVETQYF
CDR3 DNA: TGTGCCAGCAGTTATGGACTAGCGGGGGGCGTTGAGACCCAGTACTTC

V gene: TRBV2
clone size: -
D gene: TRBD1
CDR3 length: 13
J gene: TRBJ1-4
CDR3 protein: CASSLQGDEKLFF
CDR3 DNA: TGTGCCAGCAGTCTCCAGGGGGATGAAAAACTGTTTTTT

V gene: TRBV5-4
clone size: -
D gene: -
CDR3 length: 16
J gene: TRBJ2-1
CDR3 protein: CASSKRRGYRGDEQFF
CDR3 DNA: TGTGCCAGCAGCAAACGAAGGGGGTACCGGGGCGATGAGCAGTTCTTC

V gene: TRBV5-1
clone size: -
D gene: -
CDR3 length: 13
J gene: TRBJ2-5
CDR3 protein: CASSSGGAETQYF
CDR3 DNA: TGCGCCAGCAGCAGTGGGGGGGCAGAGACCCAGTACTTC

V gene: TRBV9
clone size: once
D gene: TRBD2
CDR3 length: 14
J gene: TRBJ2-1
CDR3 protein: CASAAGGEGYEQFF
CDR3 DNA: TGTGCCAGCGCAGCGGGGGGTGAAGGTTATGAGCAGTTCTTC

V gene: TRBV7-3
clone size: -
D gene: TRBD2
CDR3 length: 15
J gene: TRBJ2-2
CDR3 protein: CASSFGTSGGGELFF
CDR3 DNA: TGTGCCAGCAGCTTTGGGACTAGCGGGGGCGGGGAGCTGTTTTTT

V gene: TRBV6-1
clone size: once
D gene: -
CDR3 length: 15
J gene: TRBJ2-3
CDR3 protein: CASSESIADTDTQYF
CDR3 DNA: TGTGCCAGCAGTGAGAGTATTGCCGACACAGATACGCAGTATTTT

V gene: TRBV29-1
clone size: -
D gene: TRBD2
CDR3 length: 14
J gene: TRBJ2-1
CDR3 protein: CSGDWRGGPGEQFF
CDR3 DNA: TGCAGCGGGGACTGGCGGGGGGGCCCTGGTGAGCAGTTCTTC

V gene: TRBV7-3
clone size: -
D gene: TRBD1
CDR3 length: 13
J gene: TRBJ1-5
CDR3 protein: CASSSDRNQPQHF
CDR3 DNA: TGTGCCAGCAGCTCGGACAGGAATCAGCCCCAGCATTTT

V gene: TRBV21-1
clone size: -
D gene: -
CDR3 length: 16
J gene: TRBJ1-5
CDR3 protein: CASSPKDNHSNQPQHF
CDR3 DNA: TGTGCCAGCAGCCCTAAGGACAATCATAGCAATCAGCCCCAGCATTTT

V gene: TRBV2
clone size: once
D gene: -
CDR3 length: 15
J gene: TRBJ1-1
CDR3 protein: CASSTRQPAPFEAFF
CDR3 DNA: TGTGCCAGCAGTACGAGACAGCCGGCCCCTTTTGAAGCTTTCTTT

V gene: TRBV10-2
clone size: -
D gene: -
CDR3 length: 13
J gene: TRBJ2-7
CDR3 protein: CASTGAPSGEQYF
CDR3 DNA: TGCGCCAGCACAGGGGCGCCCTCGGGTGAGCAGTACTTC

V gene: TRBV7-9
clone size: -
D gene: -
CDR3 length: 15
J gene: TRBJ1-5
CDR3 protein: CASSLGSGTNQPQHF
CDR3 DNA: TGTGCCAGCAGCTTAGGGTCAGGTACTAATCAGCCCCAGCATTTT

V gene: TRBV3-1/TRBV3-2
clone size: -
D gene: TRBD1
CDR3 length: 17
J gene: TRBJ2-5
CDR3 protein: CASSHPGGAGLGETQYF
CDR3 DNA: TGTGCCAGCAGCCATCCAGGGGGCGCGGGACTCGGGGAGACCCAGTACTTC

V gene: TRBV30
clone size: -
D gene: TRBD2
CDR3 length: 14
J gene: TRBJ2-5
CDR3 protein: CAWSRGTSWETQYF
CDR3 DNA: TGTGCCTGGAGTCGCGGGACTAGCTGGGAGACCCAGTACTTC

V gene: TRBV5-1
clone size: -
D gene: -
CDR3 length: 15
J gene: TRBJ2-7
CDR3 protein: CASSPPRQETYEQYF
CDR3 DNA: TGCGCCAGCAGCCCGCCCCGACAGGAGACCTACGAGCAGTACTTC

V gene: TRBV11-2
clone size: -
D gene: TRBD2
CDR3 length: 19
J gene: TRBJ2-5
CDR3 protein: CASSLGALAGGAKGETQYF
CDR3 DNA: TGTGCCAGCAGCTTAGGGGCGCTAGCGGGGGGGGCGAAGGGAGAGACCCAGTACTTC

V gene: TRBV18
clone size: -
D gene: -
CDR3 length: 13
J gene: TRBJ1-4
CDR3 protein: CASSPELYEKLFF
CDR3 DNA: TGTGCCAGCTCACCAGAACTTTATGAAAAACTGTTTTTT

V gene: TRBV6-5
clone size: -
D gene: -
CDR3 length: 15
J gene: TRBJ2-5
CDR3 protein: CASSYAQGRWETQYF
CDR3 DNA: TGTGCCAGCAGTTACGCGCAGGGAAGGTGGGAGACCCAGTACTTC

V gene: TRBV28
clone size: -
D gene: -
CDR3 length: 15
J gene: TRBJ2-5
CDR3 protein: CASSFEGGREETQYF
CDR3 DNA: TGTGCCAGCAGTTTTGAGGGGGGGCGCGAAGAGACCCAGTACTTC

V gene: TRBV30
clone size: once
D gene: -
CDR3 length: 12
J gene: TRBJ1-5
CDR3 protein: CAWTQGSQPQHF
CDR3 DNA: TGTGCCTGGACCCAGGGGAGTCAGCCCCAGCATTTT

V gene: TRBV24-1
clone size: -
D gene: -
CDR3 length: 12
J gene: TRBJ2-5
CDR3 protein: CATSEGEETQYF
CDR3 DNA: TGTGCCACCAGTGAAGGGGAAGAGACCCAGTACTTC

V gene: TRBV5-6
clone size: -
D gene: TRBD2
CDR3 length: 19
J gene: TRBJ2-1
CDR3 protein: CASSLEFRERGSSYNEQFF
CDR3 DNA: TGTGCCAGCAGCTTGGAGTTTAGGGAGCGGGGGTCTTCCTACAATGAGCAGTTCTTC

V gene: TRBV25-1
clone size: -
D gene: TRBD2
CDR3 length: 16
J gene: TRBJ2-1
CDR3 protein: CASRSDLGGTYNEQFF
CDR3 DNA: TGTGCCAGCAGGAGCGACCTCGGGGGGACCTACAATGAGCAGTTCTTC

V gene: TRBV5-4
clone size: -
D gene: TRBD1
CDR3 length: 14
J gene: TRBJ2-7
CDR3 protein: CASSRRDSPYEQYF
CDR3 DNA: TGTGCCAGCAGCCGCAGGGACAGTCCTTACGAGCAGTACTTC

V gene: TRBV7-3
clone size: -
D gene: TRBD1
CDR3 length: 13
J gene: TRBJ2-7
CDR3 protein: CASSLGQYYEQYF
CDR3 DNA: TGTGCCAGCAGCCTGGGACAGTACTACGAGCAGTACTTC

V gene: TRBV2
clone size: -
D gene: TRBD1
CDR3 length: 16
J gene: TRBJ1-6
CDR3 protein: CASRKLTGGFSSPLHF
CDR3 DNA: TGTGCCAGCAGGAAGTTGACAGGGGGTTTTAGCTCACCCCTCCACTTT

V gene: TRBV6-5
clone size: once
D gene: -
CDR3 length: 16
J gene: TRBJ2-2
CDR3 protein: CASSYLPGANTGELFF
CDR3 DNA: TGTGCCAGCAGCTACCTCCCGGGGGCGAACACCGGGGAGCTGTTTTTT

V gene: TRBV3-1/TRBV3-2
clone size: -
D gene: TRBD1
CDR3 length: 15
J gene: TRBJ1-2
CDR3 protein: CASSLNGQGAVGYTF
CDR3 DNA: TGTGCCAGCAGCCTAAATGGACAGGGCGCAGTTGGCTACACCTTC

V gene: TRBV11-2
clone size: -
D gene: TRBD1
CDR3 length: 14
J gene: TRBJ1-2
CDR3 protein: CASSPRTGYSGYTF
CDR3 DNA: TGTGCCAGCAGCCCAAGGACAGGGTATTCTGGCTACACCTTC

V gene: TRBV7-8
clone size: -
D gene: -
CDR3 length: 11
J gene: TRBJ2-5
CDR3 protein: CASSSQETQYF
CDR3 DNA: TGTGCCAGCAGCTCGCAAGAGACCCAGTACTTC

V gene: TRBV5-6
clone size: -
D gene: TRBD1
CDR3 length: 14
J gene: TRBJ1-1
CDR3 protein: CASSPDYRGTEAFF
CDR3 DNA: TGTGCCAGCAGCCCGGATTACAGGGGCACTGAAGCTTTCTTT

V gene: TRBV7-8
clone size: -
D gene: -
CDR3 length: 15
J gene: TRBJ1-5
CDR3 protein: CASSWTRGYTQPQHF
CDR3 DNA: TGTGCCAGCAGCTGGACAAGGGGATACACTCAGCCCCAGCATTTT

V gene: TRBV6-5
clone size: -
D gene: -
CDR3 length: 15
J gene: TRBJ1-1
CDR3 protein: CASSYEGLENTEAFF
CDR3 DNA: TGTGCCAGCAGTTATGAGGGATTGGAGAACACTGAAGCTTTCTTT